Listed here are 13 T cell receptor beta chains from one sample, sequenced in a study of blood T cell repertoires in COVID-19. The table came from immunoSEQ multiplex PCR; TCRdb's copy has only in-frame clones and leaves some out. The repertoire includes fewer than 80,000 clones, roughly nine tenths of them detected once, and 4.5% to 5% sits in the top ten. The sample comprised peripheral blood. The receptor set was obtained from a woman aged 45-65 years with active COVID-19.

The rearrangement uses TRBV12-5 and TRBJ2-1; TRBD2 might be the D (5 bases). V gave up 6 bases and J gave up 8 bases, with 11 bases separating them. From germline, CDR1 is LGHNT and CDR2 FRNRAP. The CDR3 extends over 12 amino acids. CDR3 sequence reads: CASGLLVHEQFF. CDR3 nucleotide sequence: TGTGCTAGTGGCCTACTAGTCCATGAGCAGTTCTTC.

V usage is TRBV2 and J usage is TRBJ1-2, with D tentatively TRBD1 (6 bases). V gave up 8 bases and J gave up 7 bases, with 14 bases separating them. The V gene's germline CDR1 is SNHLY and CDR2 FYNNEI. The CDR3 has 12 amino acids. The CDR3 region has the DNA TGTGCCAGCGGGGGCAGGGAAGGTGGCTACACCTTC. Residues: CASGGREGGYTF.

J is TRBJ2-7 and V is TRBV19; TRBD1 might be the D (6 bases). This CDR3 spans 12 amino acids. Trimming left V 5 bases short and J 3 bases short, with 8 bases between. Germline V gene lookup returns CDR1 LNHDA and CDR2 SQIVND (reference sequence). Written as DNA, the CDR3 is TGTGCCAGTAGTCCAGGGGTCTACGAGCAGTACTTC. It codes for CASSPGVYEQYF. Full variable domain (outside the CDR3, taken from reference TRBV19 and TRBJ2-7): DGGITQSPKYLFRKEGQNVTLSCEQNLNHDAMYWYRQDPGQGLRLIYYSQIVNDFQKGDIAEGYSVSREKKESFPLTVTSAQKNPTAFYLCASSPGVYEQYFGPGTRLTVT.

The rearrangement links TRBV7-9 to TRBJ2-7; TRBD1 matches 7 bases. Germline trimming cut 5 bases from V and 5 bases from J; bases unmatched to any gene: 9. Germline CDR1 and CDR2: SEHNR and FQNEAQ (reference sequence). CDR3 length: 14 amino acids. The CDR3 reads CASSTPDRFNEQYF. Written as DNA, the CDR3 is TGTGCCAGCAGCACCCCGGACAGGTTCAACGAGCAGTACTTC.

This clone was seen a single time. The chain combines TRBV28 with TRBJ2-3; 10 nucleotides match TRBD1. Looked up from germline, CDR1 is MDHEN and CDR2 is SYDVKM. The length of the CDR3 is 19 residues. V was pared by 2 bases and J by 3 bases, with 14 bases of the junction left unmatched. The CDR3 nucleotides read TGTGCCAGCAGTTTAAGATGGGGACGACAGGGGGCGACGACAGATACGCAGTATTTT. Protein product: CASSLRWGRQGATTDTQYF.

J is TRBJ2-3 and V is TRBV29-1; 7 nucleotides align to TRBD2. The V gene end was trimmed by 8 bases and the J gene end by 0 bases; junction bases not matched to a gene: 11. The CDR3 contains 15 residues. The germline gives CDR1 SQVTM, CDR2 ANQGSEA. CDR3 protein: CSLSDRGGSTDTQYF. The DNA for the CDR3 is TGCAGCCTATCTGACCGGGGAGGGAGCACAGATACGCAGTATTTT.

This chain links TRBV10-3 with TRBJ1-3, with D unclear. Trimming took off 4 bases at V and 2 bases at J, with 6 bases between the two ends. The germline CDR1 and CDR2 sequences are ENHRY and SYGVKD. The CDR3 totals 13 residues. This CDR3 is CAISGATGNTIYF. CDR3 sequence (DNA): TGTGCCATCAGTGGGGCAACTGGAAACACCATATATTTT.

Remarks on this clone: The same CDR3 also results from other DNA sequences found in this sample. The chain links TRBV30 to TRBJ1-1; 9 nucleotides align to TRBD1. The CDR3 extends over 13 amino acids. Per germline, CDR1 GTSNPN and CDR2 SVGIG (reference sequence). V shed 3 bases, J shed 4 bases, and the junction held 3 bases outside the gene matches. The DNA for the CDR3 is TGTGCCTGGAGCCCGGGACAGGGCACTGAAGCTTTCTTT. It codes for CAWSPGQGTEAFF.

The chain has TRBV18 and TRBJ2-1, with D perhaps matching TRBD1 (5 bases). Looked up from germline, CDR1 is KGHSH and CDR2 is LQKENI. V was cut by 1 base and J by 2 bases, with 9 bases left in between. The CDR3 runs 15 residues. The CDR3 sequence: CASSPRGETYNEQFF. DNA of the CDR3: TGTGCCAGCTCACCACGGGGCGAGACCTACAATGAGCAGTTCTTC.

This clone was found once. V gene TRBV4-1 combines with J gene TRBJ2-2; 11 bases align to TRBD2. The germline CDR1 and CDR2 sequences are MGHRA and YSYEKL. V lost 0 bases, J lost 5 bases, and 11 bases stayed unmatched. The CDR3 runs 19 residues. CDR3 DNA: TGCGCCAGCAGCCAAGATAGGCTAGCGGGAGGCTTCAGGACCGGGGAGCTGTTTTTT. Translating it yields CASSQDRLAGGFRTGELFF.

The chain employs TRBV19 and TRBJ1-1; D possibly corresponds to TRBD1 (6 bases). Germline-derived CDR1 and CDR2 are LNHDA and SQIVND (reference sequence). Between the trimmed V and J ends, which lost 6 bases and 0 bases, there was a span of 11 bases. This CDR3 region has 14 residues. DNA for the CDR3: TGTGCCAGTAGCAGACAGGCCATGAACACTGAAGCTTTCTTT. The encoded protein is CASSRQAMNTEAFF. Based on the CDR3 plus reference TRBV19 and TRBJ1-1, the full variable domain is DGGITQSPKYLFRKEGQNVTLSCEQNLNHDAMYWYRQDPGQGLRLIYYSQIVNDFQKGDIAEGYSVSREKKESFPLTVTSAQKNPTAFYLCASSRQAMNTEAFFGQGTRLTVV.

In DNA form, the CDR3 reads TGCGCCAGCAGCCAAGGGGCAGGGGGACGTTGGCTGAACACTGAAGCTTTCTTT. Amino acids: CASSQGAGGRWLNTEAFF. The chain has TRBV4-1 and TRBJ1-1; TRBD1 matches 7 bases. V lost 1 base, J lost 0 bases, and 11 bases stayed unmatched. The CDR3 spans 18 residues. Germline V gene data show CDR1 as MGHRA and CDR2 as YSYEKL.

The gene calls are TRBV4-2 and TRBJ2-1; TRBD2 aligns across 8 bases. With 2 bases clipped from V and 4 bases from J, the junction kept 4 bases outside the gene matches. Germline CDR1 reads LGHNA; CDR2 reads YNFKEQ. This CDR3 spans 15 amino acids. CDR3 sequence reads: CASSQRGGLYNEQFF. The CDR3 DNA reads as TGTGCCAGCAGCCAACGGGGGGGATTGTACAATGAGCAGTTCTTC.